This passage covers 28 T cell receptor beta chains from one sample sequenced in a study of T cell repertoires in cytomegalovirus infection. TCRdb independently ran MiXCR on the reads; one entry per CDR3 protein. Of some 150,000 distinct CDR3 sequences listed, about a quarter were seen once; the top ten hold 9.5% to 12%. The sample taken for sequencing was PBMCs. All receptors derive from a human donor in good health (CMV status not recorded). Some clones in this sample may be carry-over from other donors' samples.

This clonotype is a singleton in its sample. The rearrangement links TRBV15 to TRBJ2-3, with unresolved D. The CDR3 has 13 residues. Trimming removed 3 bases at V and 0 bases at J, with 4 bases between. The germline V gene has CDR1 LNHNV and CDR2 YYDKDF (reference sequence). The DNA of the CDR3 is TGTGCCACCAGCAGTAGGAGCACAGATACGCAGTATTTT. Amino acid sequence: CATSSRSTDTQYF.

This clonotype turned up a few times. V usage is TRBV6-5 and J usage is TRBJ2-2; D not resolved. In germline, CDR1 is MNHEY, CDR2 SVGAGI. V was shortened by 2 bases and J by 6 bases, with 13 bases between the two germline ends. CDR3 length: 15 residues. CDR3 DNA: TGTGCCAGCAGTTACGGTACCCAGCTCGCCGGGGAGCTGTTTTTT. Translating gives CASSYGTQLAGELFF.

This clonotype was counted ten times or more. The CDR3 reads CASSPFGTSGSFVYNEQFF. The CDR3 DNA reads as TGTGCCAGCAGCCCATTCGGGACTAGCGGGAGCTTTGTCTACAATGAGCAGTTCTTC. J is TRBJ2-1 and V is TRBV7-6; 14 bases match TRBD2. Trimming removed 5 bases from V and 3 bases from J; junction bases left unmatched: 12. CDR1 SGHVS and CDR2 FNYEAQ come from the germline V gene. The CDR3 loop spans 19 amino acids.

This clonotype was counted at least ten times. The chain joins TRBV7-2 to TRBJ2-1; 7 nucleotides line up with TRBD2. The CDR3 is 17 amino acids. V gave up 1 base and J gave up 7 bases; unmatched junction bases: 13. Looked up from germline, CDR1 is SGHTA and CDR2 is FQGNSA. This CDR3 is CASSLVGSAGVVNEQFF. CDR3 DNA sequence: TGTGCCAGCAGCTTAGTAGGGAGCGCGGGAGTGGTTAATGAGCAGTTCTTC.

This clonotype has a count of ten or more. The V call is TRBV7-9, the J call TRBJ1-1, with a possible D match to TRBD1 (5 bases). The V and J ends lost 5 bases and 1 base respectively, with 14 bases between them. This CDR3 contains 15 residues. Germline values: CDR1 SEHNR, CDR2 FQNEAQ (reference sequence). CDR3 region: CASSPTPGTNTEAFF. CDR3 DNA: TGTGCCAGCAGCCCAACCCCAGGGACGAACACTGAAGCTTTCTTT.

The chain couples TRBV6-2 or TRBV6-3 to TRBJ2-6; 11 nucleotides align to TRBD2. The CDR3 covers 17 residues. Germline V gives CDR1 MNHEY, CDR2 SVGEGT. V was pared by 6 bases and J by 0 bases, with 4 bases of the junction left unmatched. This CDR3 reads CASRSSGRNSGANVLTF. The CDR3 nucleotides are TGTGCCAGCAGATCTAGCGGGAGGAACTCTGGGGCCAACGTCCTGACTTTC.

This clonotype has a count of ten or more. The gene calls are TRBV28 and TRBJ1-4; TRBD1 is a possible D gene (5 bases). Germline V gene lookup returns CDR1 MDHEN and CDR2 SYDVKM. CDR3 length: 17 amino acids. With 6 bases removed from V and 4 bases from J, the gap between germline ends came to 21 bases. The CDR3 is CASRQTLGGRINEKLFF. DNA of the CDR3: TGTGCCAGCAGGCAGACACTGGGGGGACGGATTAATGAAAAACTGTTTTTT. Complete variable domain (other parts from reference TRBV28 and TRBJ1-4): DVKVTQSSRYLVKRTGEKVFLECVQDMDHENMFWYRQDPGLGLRLIYFSYDVKMKEKGDIPEGYSVSREKKERFSLILESASTNQTSMYLCASRQTLGGRINEKLFFGSGTQLSVL.

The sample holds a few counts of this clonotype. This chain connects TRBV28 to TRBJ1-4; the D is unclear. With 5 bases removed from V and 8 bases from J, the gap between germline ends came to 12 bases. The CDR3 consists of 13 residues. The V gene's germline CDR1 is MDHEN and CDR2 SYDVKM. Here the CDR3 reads CASSPGSVEKLFF. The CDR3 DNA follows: TGTGCCAGCAGTCCCGGTTCTGTGGAAAAACTGTTTTTT.

The CDR3 DNA reads TGTGCCAGCAGCTTGCGAGGTAGTGAGACAGATACGCAGTATTTT. Its translation: CASSLRGSETDTQYF. The chain uses TRBV11-2 and TRBJ2-3; D unresolved. Germline loops: CDR1 SGHAT, CDR2 FQNNGV. CDR3 length: 15 residues. V was shortened by 3 bases and J by 3 bases, with 13 bases between the two germline ends.

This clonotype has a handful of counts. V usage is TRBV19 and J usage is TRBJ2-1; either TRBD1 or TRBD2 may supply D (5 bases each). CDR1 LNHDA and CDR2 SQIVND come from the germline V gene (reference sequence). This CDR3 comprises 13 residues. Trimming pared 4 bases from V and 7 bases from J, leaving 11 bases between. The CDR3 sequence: CASSTWDRNEQFF. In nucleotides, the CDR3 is TGTGCCAGTAGTACTTGGGACCGGAATGAGCAGTTCTTC.

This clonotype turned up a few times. The DNA for the CDR3 is TGTGCCAGCAGTAACCCGACTAGTGCTAGCTCCTACGAGCAGTACTTC. Amino acid sequence: CASSNPTSASSYEQYF. J is TRBJ2-7 and V is TRBV27, with D tentatively TRBD2 (6 bases). Germline assignment: CDR1 MNHEY and CDR2 SMNVEV (reference sequence). The CDR3 sequence is 16 residues long. With 5 bases removed from V and 0 bases from J, the gap between germline ends came to 17 bases.

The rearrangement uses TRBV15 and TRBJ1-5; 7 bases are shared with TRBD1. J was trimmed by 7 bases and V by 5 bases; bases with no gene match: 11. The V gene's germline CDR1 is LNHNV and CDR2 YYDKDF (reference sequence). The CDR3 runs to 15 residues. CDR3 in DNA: TGTGCCACCAGCCCCGGGACAGCCAAGGGGCAGCCCCAGCATTTT. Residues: CATSPGTAKGQPQHF.

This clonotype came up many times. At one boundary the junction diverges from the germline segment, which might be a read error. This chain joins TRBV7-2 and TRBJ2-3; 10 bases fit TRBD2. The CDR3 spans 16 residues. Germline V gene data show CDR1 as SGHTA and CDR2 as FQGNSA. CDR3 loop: CASSLMPSGSIDTQYF. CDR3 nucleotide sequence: TGTGCCAGCAGCTTAATGCCTAGCGGGAGCATAGATACGCAGTATTTT.

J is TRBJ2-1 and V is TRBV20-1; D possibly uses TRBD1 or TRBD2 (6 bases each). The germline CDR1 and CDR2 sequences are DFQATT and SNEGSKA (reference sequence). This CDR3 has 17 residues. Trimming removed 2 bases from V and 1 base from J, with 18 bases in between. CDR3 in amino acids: CSARLLGGQSSYNEQFF. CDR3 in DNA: TGCAGTGCTAGACTTCTTGGGGGGCAAAGTTCCTACAATGAGCAGTTCTTC.

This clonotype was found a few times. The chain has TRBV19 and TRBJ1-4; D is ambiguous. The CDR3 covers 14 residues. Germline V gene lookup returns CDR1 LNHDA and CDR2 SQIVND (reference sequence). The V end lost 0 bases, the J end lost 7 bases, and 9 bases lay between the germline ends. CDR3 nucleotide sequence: TGTGCCAGTAGTATAGACGGATACGGTGAAAAACTGTTTTTT. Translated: CASSIDGYGEKLFF.

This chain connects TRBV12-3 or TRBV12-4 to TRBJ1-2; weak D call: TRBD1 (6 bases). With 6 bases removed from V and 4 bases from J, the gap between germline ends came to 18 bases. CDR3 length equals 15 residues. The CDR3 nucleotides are TGTGCCAGCAGCCGACTGGACAGTTTCTCCTATGGCTACACCTTC. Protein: CASSRLDSFSYGYTF.

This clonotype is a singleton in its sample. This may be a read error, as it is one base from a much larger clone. CDR3 coding DNA: TGTGCCAGCAGCTTAGACGGGGGACTCTCCTACGAGCTGTACTTC. Its protein product is CASSLDGGLSYELYF. The genes are TRBV7-3 and TRBJ2-7; perhaps TRBD2 as D (6 bases). The CDR3 covers 15 residues. Per the germline V gene, CDR1 is SGHTA and CDR2 is FQGTGA.

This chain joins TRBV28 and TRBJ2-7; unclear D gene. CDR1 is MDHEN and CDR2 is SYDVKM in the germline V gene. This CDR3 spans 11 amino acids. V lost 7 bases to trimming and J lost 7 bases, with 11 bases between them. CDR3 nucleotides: TGTGCCAGCACTCGGCTGTCGGAGCAGTACTTC. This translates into CASTRLSEQYF. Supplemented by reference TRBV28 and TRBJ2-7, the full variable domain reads DVKVTQSSRYLVKRTGEKVFLECVQDMDHENMFWYRQDPGLGLRLIYFSYDVKMKEKGDIPEGYSVSREKKERFSLILESASTNQTSMYLCASTRLSEQYFGPGTRLTVT.

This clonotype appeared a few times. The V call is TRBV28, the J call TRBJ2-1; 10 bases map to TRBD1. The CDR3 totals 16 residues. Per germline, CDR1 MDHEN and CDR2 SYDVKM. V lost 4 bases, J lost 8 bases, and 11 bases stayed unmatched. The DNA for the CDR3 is TGTGCCAGCAGTTCACCGGGACAGGGGACATTGGATGAGCAGTTCTTC. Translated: CASSSPGQGTLDEQFF. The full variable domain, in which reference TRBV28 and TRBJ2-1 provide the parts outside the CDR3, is DVKVTQSSRYLVKRTGEKVFLECVQDMDHENMFWYRQDPGLGLRLIYFSYDVKMKEKGDIPEGYSVSREKKERFSLILESASTNQTSMYLCASSSPGQGTLDEQFFGPGTRLTVL.

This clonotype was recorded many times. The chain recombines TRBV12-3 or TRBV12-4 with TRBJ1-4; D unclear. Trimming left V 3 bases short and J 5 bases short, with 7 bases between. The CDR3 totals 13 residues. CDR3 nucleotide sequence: TGTGCCAGCAGTTTTACGGAGAATGAAAAACTGTTTTTT. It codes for CASSFTENEKLFF.

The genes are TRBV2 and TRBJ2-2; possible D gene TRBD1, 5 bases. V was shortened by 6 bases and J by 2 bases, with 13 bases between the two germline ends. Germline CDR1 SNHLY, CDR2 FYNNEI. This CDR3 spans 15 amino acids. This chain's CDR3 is CASSERRGNTGELFF. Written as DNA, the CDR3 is TGTGCCAGCAGCGAAAGAAGGGGCAACACCGGGGAGCTGTTTTTT.

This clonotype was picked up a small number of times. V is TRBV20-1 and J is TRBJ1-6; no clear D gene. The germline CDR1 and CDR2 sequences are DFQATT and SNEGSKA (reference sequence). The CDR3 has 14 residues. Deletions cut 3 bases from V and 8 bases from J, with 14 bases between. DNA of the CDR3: TGCAGTGCTAGTAGGCTGAGGGAGGATTCACCCCTCCACTTT. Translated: CSASRLREDSPLHF.

CDR3 sequence (DNA): TGTGCCAGCAGCTTGACAGGGGGCTCTGGGGCCAACGTCCTGACTTTC. Translating it yields CASSLTGGSGANVLTF. The chain joins TRBV7-2 to TRBJ2-6; 9 nucleotides align to TRBD1. Germline V lookup: CDR1 SGHTA, CDR2 FQGNSA. Unmatched junction bases numbered 0, after V lost 3 bases and J lost 0 bases. The CDR3 runs to 16 residues.

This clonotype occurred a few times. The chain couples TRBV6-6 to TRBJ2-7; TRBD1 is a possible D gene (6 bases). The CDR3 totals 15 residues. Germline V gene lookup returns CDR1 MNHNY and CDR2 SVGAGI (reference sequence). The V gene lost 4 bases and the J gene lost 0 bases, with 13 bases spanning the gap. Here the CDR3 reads CASSFDRPYSYEQYF. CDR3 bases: TGTGCCAGCAGTTTCGACAGGCCCTACTCCTACGAGCAGTACTTC.

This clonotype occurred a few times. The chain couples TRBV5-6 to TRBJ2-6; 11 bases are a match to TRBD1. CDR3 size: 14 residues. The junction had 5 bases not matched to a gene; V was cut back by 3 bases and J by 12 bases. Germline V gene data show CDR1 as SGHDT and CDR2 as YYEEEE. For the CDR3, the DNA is TGTGCCAGCAGCTACGGACAGGGGGCATTCGTCCTGACTTTC. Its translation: CASSYGQGAFVLTF.

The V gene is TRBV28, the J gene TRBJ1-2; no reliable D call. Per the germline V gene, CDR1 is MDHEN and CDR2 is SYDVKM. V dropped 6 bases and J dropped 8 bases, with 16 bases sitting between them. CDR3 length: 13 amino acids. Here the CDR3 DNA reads TGTGCCAGCAGCCCGCGGCGTACGATCGGCTACACCTTC. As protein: CASSPRRTIGYTF.

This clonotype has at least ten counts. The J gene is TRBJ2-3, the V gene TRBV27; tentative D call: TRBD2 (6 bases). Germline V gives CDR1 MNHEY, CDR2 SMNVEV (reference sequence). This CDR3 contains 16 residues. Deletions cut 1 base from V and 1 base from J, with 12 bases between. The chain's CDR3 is CASSLYFGSGTDTQYF. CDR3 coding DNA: TGTGCCAGCAGTTTATATTTCGGGAGTGGCACAGATACGCAGTATTTT.

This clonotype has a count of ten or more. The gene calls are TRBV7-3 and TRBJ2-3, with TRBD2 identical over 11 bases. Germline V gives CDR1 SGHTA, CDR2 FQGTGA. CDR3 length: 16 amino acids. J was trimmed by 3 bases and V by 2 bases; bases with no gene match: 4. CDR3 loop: CASSLYTSGGTDTQYF. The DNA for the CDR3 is TGTGCCAGCAGCTTATACACTAGCGGGGGAACAGATACGCAGTATTTT.